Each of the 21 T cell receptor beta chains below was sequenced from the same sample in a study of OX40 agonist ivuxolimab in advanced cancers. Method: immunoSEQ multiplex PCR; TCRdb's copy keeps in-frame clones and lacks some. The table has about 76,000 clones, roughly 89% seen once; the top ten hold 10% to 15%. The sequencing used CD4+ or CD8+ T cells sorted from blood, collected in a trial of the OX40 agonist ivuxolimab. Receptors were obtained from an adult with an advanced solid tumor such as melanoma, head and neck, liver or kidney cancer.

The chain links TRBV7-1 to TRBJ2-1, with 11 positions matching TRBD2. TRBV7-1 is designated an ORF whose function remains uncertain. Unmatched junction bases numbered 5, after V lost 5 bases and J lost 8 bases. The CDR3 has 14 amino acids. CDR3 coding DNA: TGTGCCAGCAGCCCCCCGGGACTAGCGGATGAGCAGTTCTTC. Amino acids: CASSPPGLADEQFF.

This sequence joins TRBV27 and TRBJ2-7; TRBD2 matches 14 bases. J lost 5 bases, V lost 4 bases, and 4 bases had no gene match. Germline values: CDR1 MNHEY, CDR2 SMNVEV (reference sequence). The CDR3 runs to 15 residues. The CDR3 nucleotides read TGTGCCAGCAGTTCTGGGACTAGCGGGAGAAACGAGCAGTACTTC. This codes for CASSSGTSGRNEQYF.

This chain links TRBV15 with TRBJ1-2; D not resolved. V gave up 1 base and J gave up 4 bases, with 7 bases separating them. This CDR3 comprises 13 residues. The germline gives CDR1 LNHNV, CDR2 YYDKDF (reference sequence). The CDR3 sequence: CATSRVEGYGYTF. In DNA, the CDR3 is TGTGCCACCAGCAGAGTCGAGGGCTATGGCTACACCTTC.

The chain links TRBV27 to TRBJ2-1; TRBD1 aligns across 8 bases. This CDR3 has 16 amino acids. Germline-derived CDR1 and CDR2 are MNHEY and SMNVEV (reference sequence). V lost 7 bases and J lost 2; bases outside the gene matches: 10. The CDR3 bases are TGTGCCAGCACAGGACAGGGTTCTCGGACCTACAATGAGCAGTTCTTC. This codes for CASTGQGSRTYNEQFF.

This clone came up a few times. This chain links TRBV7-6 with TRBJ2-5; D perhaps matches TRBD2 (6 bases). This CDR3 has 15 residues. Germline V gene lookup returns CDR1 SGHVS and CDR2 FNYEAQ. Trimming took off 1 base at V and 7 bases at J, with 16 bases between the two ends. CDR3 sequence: CASSLGGQMGGTQYF. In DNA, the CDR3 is TGTGCCAGCAGCTTAGGAGGACAAATGGGGGGGACCCAGTACTTC.

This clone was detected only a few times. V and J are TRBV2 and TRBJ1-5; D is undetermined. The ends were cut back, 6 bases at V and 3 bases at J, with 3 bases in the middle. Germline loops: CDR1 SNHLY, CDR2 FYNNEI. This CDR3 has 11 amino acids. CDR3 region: CASRYNQPQHF. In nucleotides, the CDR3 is TGTGCCAGCAGGTACAATCAGCCCCAGCATTTT.

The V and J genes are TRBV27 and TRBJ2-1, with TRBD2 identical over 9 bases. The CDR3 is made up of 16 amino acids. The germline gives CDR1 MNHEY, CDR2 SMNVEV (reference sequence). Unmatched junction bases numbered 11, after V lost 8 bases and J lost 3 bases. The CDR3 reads CASVGAGTSNYNEQFF. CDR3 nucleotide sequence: TGTGCCAGCGTCGGAGCCGGGACTAGCAACTACAATGAGCAGTTCTTC.

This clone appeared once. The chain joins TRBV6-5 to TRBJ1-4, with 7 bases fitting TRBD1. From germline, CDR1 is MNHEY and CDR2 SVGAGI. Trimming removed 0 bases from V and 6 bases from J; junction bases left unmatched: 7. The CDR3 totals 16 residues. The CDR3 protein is CASSYSRGTAHEKLFF. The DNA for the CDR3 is TGTGCCAGCAGTTACTCAAGGGGGACAGCCCATGAAAAACTGTTTTTT.

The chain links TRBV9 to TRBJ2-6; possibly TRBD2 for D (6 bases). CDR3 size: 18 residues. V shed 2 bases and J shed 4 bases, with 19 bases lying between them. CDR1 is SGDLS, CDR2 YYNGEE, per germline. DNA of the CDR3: TGTGCCAGCAGCGTCCGTCCCGGGAGAGAATTGGGGGCCAACGTCCTGACTTTC. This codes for CASSVRPGRELGANVLTF.

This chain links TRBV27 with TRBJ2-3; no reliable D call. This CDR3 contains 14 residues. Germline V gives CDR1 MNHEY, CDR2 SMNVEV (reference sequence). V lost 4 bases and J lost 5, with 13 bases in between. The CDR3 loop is CASSSRPLLDTQYF. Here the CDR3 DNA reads TGTGCCAGCAGTTCGCGACCGTTGTTAGATACGCAGTATTTT.

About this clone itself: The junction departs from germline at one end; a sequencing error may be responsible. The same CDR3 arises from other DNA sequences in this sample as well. CDR3 nucleotide sequence: TGTGCCAGCTCCCCACAGAGCTCCTACGAGCAGTACTTC. Protein: CASSPQSSYEQYF. The chain has TRBV18 and TRBJ2-7, with unresolved D. CDR3 size: 13 residues. CDR1 is KGHSH, CDR2 LQKENI, per germline.

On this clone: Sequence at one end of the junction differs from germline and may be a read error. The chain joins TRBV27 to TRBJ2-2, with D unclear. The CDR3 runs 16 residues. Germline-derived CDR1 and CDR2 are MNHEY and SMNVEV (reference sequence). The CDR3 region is CANSLYIPPSTGELFF. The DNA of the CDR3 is TGTGCCAACAGTTTATATATCCCCCCCAGCACCGGGGAGCTGTTTTTT.

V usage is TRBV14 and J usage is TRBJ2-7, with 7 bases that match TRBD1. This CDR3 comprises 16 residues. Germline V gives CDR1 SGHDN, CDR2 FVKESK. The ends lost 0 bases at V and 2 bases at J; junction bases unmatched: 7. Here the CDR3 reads CASSQEMTGLAYEQYF. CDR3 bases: TGTGCCAGCAGCCAAGAAATGACAGGGCTGGCCTACGAGCAGTACTTC.

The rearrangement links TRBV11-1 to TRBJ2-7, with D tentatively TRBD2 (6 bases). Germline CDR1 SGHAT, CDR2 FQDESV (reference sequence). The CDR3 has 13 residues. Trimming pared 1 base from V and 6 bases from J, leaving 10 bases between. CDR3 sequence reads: CASSLGVGGEQYF. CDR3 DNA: TGTGCCAGCAGCTTAGGGGTCGGGGGCGAGCAGTACTTC.

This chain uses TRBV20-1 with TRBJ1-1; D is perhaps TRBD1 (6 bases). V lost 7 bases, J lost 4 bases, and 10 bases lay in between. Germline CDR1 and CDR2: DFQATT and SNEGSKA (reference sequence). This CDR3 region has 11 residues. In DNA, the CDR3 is TGCAGTGTGTCAGGGGTCACTGAAGCTTTCTTT. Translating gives CSVSGVTEAFF.

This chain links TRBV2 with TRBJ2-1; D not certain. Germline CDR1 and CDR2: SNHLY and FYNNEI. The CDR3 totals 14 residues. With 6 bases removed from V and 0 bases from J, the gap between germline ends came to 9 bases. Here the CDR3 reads CASRVRTSYNEQFF. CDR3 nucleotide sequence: TGTGCCAGCAGGGTGCGGACCTCCTACAATGAGCAGTTCTTC. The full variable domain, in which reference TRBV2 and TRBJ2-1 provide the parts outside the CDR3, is EPEVTQTPSHQVTQMGQEVILRCVPISNHLYFYWYRQILGQKVEFLVSFYNNEISEKSEIFDDQFSVERPDGSNFTLKIRSTKLEDSAMYFCASRVRTSYNEQFFGPGTRLTVL.

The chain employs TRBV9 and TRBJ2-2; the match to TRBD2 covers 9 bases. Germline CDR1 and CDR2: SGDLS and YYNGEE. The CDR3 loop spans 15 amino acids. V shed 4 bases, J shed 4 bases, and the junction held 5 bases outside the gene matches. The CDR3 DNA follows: TGTGCCAGCAGCCCTAGCGGGATTGCCACCGGGGAGCTGTTTTTT. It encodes CASSPSGIATGELFF. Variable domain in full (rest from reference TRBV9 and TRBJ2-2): DSGVTQTPKHLITATGQRVTLRCSPRSGDLSVYWYQQSLDQGLQFLIQYYNGEERAKGNILERFSAQQFPDLHSELNLSSLELGDSALYFCASSPSGIATGELFFGEGSRLTVL.

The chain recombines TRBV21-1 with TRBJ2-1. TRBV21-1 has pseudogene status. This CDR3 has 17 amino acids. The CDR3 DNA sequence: TGTGCCAGCAGCTCGCACACCGGGACGGAGCCCCGCAATGAGCAGTTCTTC. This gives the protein CASSSHTGTEPRNEQFF.

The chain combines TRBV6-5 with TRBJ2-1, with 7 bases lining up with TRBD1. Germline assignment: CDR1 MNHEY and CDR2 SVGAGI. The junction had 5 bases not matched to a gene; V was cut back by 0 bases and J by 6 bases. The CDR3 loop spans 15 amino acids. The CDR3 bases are TGTGCCAGCAGTTACTCACCGACAGGGTTCAATGAGCAGTTCTTC. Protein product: CASSYSPTGFNEQFF.

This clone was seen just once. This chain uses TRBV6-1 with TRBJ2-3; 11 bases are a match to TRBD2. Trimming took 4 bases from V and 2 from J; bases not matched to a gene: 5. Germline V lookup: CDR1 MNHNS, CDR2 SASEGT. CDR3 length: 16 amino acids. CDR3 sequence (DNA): TGTGCCAGCAGTGTCATAGCGGGAGGGTCCACAGATACGCAGTATTTT. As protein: CASSVIAGGSTDTQYF.

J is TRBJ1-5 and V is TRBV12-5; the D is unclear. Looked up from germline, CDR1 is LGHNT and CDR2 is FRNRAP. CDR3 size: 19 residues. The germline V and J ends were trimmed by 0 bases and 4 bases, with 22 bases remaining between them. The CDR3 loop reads CASGLVLGSRAGGNQPQHF. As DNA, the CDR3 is TGTGCTAGTGGTTTGGTACTGGGCAGCCGTGCAGGCGGTAATCAGCCCCAGCATTTT.